This paragraph covers one T cell receptor beta chain sequence. This sample was included in a study of blood T cell repertoires in COVID-19. In the study overall: The United States, Italy and Spain provided the acute and convalescent COVID-19 samples. T cells, B-cell-depleted T cells, or PBMCs provided the cDNA or gDNA that served as material.

The CDR3 is 13 amino acids. Germline CDR1 is LNHDA and CDR2 is SQIVND (reference sequence). With 1 base removed from V and 4 bases from J, the gap between germline ends came to 7 bases. Under the authors' procedure: Estimates of nucleated cell counts were drawn from the amplification of reference gene primers. Repertoires were generated with immunoSEQ multiplex PCR, while TCRdb's copy carries only in-frame clones and drops some. V and J calls and clone size follow that table, whereas D and trimming were derived from the DNA. The table shows approximately 45,000 clones, with approximately 83% occurring only once.

Input material: peripheral blood. The source of this sequence is a woman of 80 years or more with acute or convalescent COVID-19. The chain uses TRBV19 and TRBJ2-5; D not resolved. CDR3 DNA sequence: TGTGCCAGTAGTATAGGACTGGTAGAGACCCAGTACTTC. It is translated as CASSIGLVETQYF.